The present entry profiles one TCR beta chain with its context. Its antigen is currently unknown. The data stem from a study of CD8+ T cells in alopecia areata. Regarding the study as a whole: Many expanded lesional clones persisted in scalp and blood during tofacitinib. With patients, TCR sharing proved less clear than in mice, a difference possibly related to HLA. For baseline CD8+ expansion, any link to response stays uncertain with one nonresponder.

Regarding treatment: oral pan-JAK inhibitor, 5-10 mg twice daily. Lesional scalp tissue (obtained by punch biopsy) and peripheral blood were collected from alopecia areata patients. CDR3 size: 15 residues. The V and J ends lost 2 bases and 9 bases, in that order; junction bases with no gene match: 11. Germline assignment: CDR1 SGHRS and CDR2 YFSETQ. Investigators isolated RNA and reverse transcribed it into cDNA to act as the sequencing template. Libraries were prepared by immunoSEQ multiplex PCR; TCRdb keeps only in-frame clonotypes and omits some of them. Of roughly 200,000 clones in the sample, roughly 44% were seen once.

The V gene is TRBV5-1, the J gene TRBJ2-1; 7 bases align to TRBD2. This TCR came from a human donor with alopecia areata. The input for sequencing was CD4+ T cells sorted from blood, taken around week 36, from a patient treated with tofacitinib. The CDR3 reads CASSFSQRDMGEQFF. In DNA, the CDR3 is TGCGCCAGCAGCTTTTCCCAGCGGGATATGGGTGAGCAGTTCTTC.